This T cell receptor beta chain derives from a study of Ad26.COV2.S vaccination and SARS-CoV-2 variants. Germline CDR1 is MNHEY and CDR2 is SVGAGI. The CDR3 runs to 15 residues. V was clipped by 4 bases and J by 6 bases; unmatched bases: 9. Method: immunoSEQ multiplex PCR; TCRdb's copy keeps in-frame clones and lacks some. The table shows about 460,000 clones, with roughly nine tenths occurring only once. Treatment described: about 20 received Ad26.COV2.S at low or high dose, single or two shots; roughly five received placebo; per-sample allocation not given. It was on day 63 after the first vaccine or placebo injection that samples were taken.

The source was peripheral blood, collected in a trial of Ad26.COV2.S vaccine versus placebo. This clonotype originated in a person between 18 and 60 years old who received the Ad26.COV2.S COVID-19 vaccine or a placebo. This rearrangement joins TRBV6-5 to TRBJ1-2; 9 positions agree with TRBD1. CDR3 coding DNA: TGTGCCAGCAGTTGGGCGGGACAGGGTACCAATGGCTACACCTTC. It is translated as CASSWAGQGTNGYTF.